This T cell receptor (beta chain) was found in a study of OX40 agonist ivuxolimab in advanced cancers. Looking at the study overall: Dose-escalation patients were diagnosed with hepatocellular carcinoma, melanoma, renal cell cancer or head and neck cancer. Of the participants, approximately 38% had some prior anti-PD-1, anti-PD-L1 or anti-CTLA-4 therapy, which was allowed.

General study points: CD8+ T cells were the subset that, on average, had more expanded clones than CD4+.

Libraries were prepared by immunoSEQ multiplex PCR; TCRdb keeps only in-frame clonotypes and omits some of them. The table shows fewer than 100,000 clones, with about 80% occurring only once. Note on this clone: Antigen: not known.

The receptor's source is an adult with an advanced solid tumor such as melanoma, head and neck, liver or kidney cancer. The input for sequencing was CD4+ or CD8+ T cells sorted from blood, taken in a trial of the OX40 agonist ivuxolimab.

The CDR3 protein is CASGTPQGNTEAFF. CDR3 DNA: TGTGCCAGCGGGACTCCGCAGGGGAACACTGAAGCTTTCTTT. The chain carries TRBV7-9 and TRBJ1-1; possibly TRBD1 for D (5 bases). The CDR3 totals 14 residues. Trimming pared 8 bases from V and 1 base from J, leaving 14 bases between. From germline, CDR1 is SEHNR and CDR2 FQNEAQ (reference sequence).